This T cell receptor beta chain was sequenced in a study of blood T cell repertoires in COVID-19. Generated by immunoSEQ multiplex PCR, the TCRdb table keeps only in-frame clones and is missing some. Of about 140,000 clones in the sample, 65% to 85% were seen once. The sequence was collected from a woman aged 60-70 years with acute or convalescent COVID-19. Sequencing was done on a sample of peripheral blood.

CDR3 DNA: TGTGCCTGGATGTGGGGGGACAGGGAAACTGAAAAACTGTTTTTT. This sequence encodes CAWMWGDRETEKLFF. The gene calls are TRBV30 and TRBJ1-4, with TRBD1 identical over 9 bases. With 4 bases clipped from V and 7 bases from J, the junction kept 10 bases outside the gene matches. The germline V gene encodes CDR1 GTSNPN and CDR2 SVGIG (reference sequence). The CDR3 loop spans 15 amino acids.